This T cell receptor (beta chain) was identified during a study of Tregs in tolerant kidney transplant recipients (dated by TCRdb to about 2019). About the full investigation: Before combined kidney and bone marrow transplantation, this study identified donor-specific regulatory T cells using TCRbeta sequencing and then followed those same cells after transplant. In a few healthy controls, several methods of expanding Tregs specific for an allogeneic donor were compared by TCRbeta repertoire sequencing. Paper-wide results and their limitations: Expanding Tregs with activated donor B cells appeared to identify the most biologically relevant and donor-specific TCRbeta repertoire. Because the study included only a small number of patients, the results must be confirmed in larger populations and under other immunosuppression protocols. Biological reproducibility was not examined directly, but technical replication error appeared to be minimal.

V loses 5 bases at its end and J loses 5 bases; junction bases beyond the gene matches: 11. The germline V gene specifies SGHTA as CDR1 and FQGTGA as CDR2. The cysteine opens and the phenylalanine closes a CDR3 of 15 amino acids. The kept DNA is CDR3 alone, 45 bases in frame from the first base. Thawed PBMCs were FACS-sorted into unstimulated Tregs (CD4+CD25+CD127-), CD4+ non-Tregs (CD4+CD25-), CD4 cells and CD8 cells. Prior to Treg sorting, thawed PBMCs were rested overnight with 150 to 250 IU/ml IL-2 at 37 degrees C. Healthy control blood came either as purchased buffy coats or from healthy volunteers. Healthy control blood was processed to PBMCs with a Ficoll density gradient and then cryopreserved, whereas patient PBMCs were collected both before and after transplant. Genomic DNA was extracted from sorted cells with the QIAGEN DNeasy Blood and Tissue Kit for TCRbeta CDR3 sequencing. Through immunoSEQ, high-throughput TCRbeta CDR3 sequencing was done commercially, including PCR amplification with internal controls and bias correction. On the authors' methods: Unique productive TCRbeta sequences were defined by CDR3 nucleotide sequence where primers matched, otherwise by CDR3 amino acid sequence with Vbeta and Jbeta genes. To correct sorting error, sequences shared between sorted populations at a frequency ratio of 2:1 or less were removed; the rest were assigned to the higher population. A sequence was defined as donor-reactive if the sequence was expanded at least 5-fold in CFSE-low cells compared with unstimulated cells and had a frequency of at least 0.01% in CFSE-low cells. Repertoire divergence was quantified by Jensen-Shannon divergence using the top 100 TCRbeta sequences ranked by frequency. For samples with multiple sequencing runs, sorting error was corrected in each run separately before the runs were combined. Sourced from immuneACCESS, this table was stored by TCRdb with only in-frame sequences that have V and J called. A share of the clones is absent; for the studies checked, an unresolved V gene accounts for under half, and the remainder has no known explanation. The V and J calls and clone size were taken over from that table, and D and trimming were inferred from the DNA. Present in this sample are tens of thousands of clones, 75% to 95% of which were seen just once. Together, the top ten hold less than 0.75% of the sample.

As regards this clone: Its target antigen remains unknown. There are no base qualities to consult, and no much larger clone falls within one base.

This sequence originates from a human donor in good health. The source material was Tregs from blood. The V and J segments used are TRBV7-3 and TRBJ1-1; TRBD1 matches 7 bases in the middle. The CDR3 sequence is CASSRITGARTEAFF. The nucleotide sequence is TGTGCCAGCAGCCGTATAACAGGGGCACGGACTGAAGCTTTCTTT.